This passage covers 5 T cell receptor beta chains from one sample sequenced in a study of cytomegalovirus exposure and HLA in healthy donors. Vbeta (60) and Jbeta (13) primers were used in the PCR. TCRdb keeps only in-frame clones here, not all; method: immunoSEQ multiplex PCR. The table shows roughly 180,000 clones, with around four fifths occurring only once. Input material: PBMCs. These receptors were obtained from a woman younger than 45 in good health and CMV-seronegative.

This clone was counted once. The J gene is TRBJ2-1, the V gene TRBV19; TRBD1 is a possible D gene (6 bases). The germline CDR1 and CDR2 sequences are LNHDA and SQIVND (reference sequence). This CDR3 has 15 amino acids. Trimming cost V 3 bases and J 2 bases, with 11 bases left between them. The CDR3 DNA sequence: TGTGCCAGTAGTATTGTAGGGGGTCCCTACAATGAGCAGTTCTTC. As protein: CASSIVGGPYNEQFF.

The gene calls are TRBV4-1 and TRBJ1-4, with D unresolved. Trimming removed 7 bases from V and 8 bases from J, with 17 bases in between. The CDR3 is made up of 14 amino acids. The germline gives CDR1 MGHRA, CDR2 YSYEKL. The DNA of the CDR3 is TGCGCCAGCAAACTACCGACCGTCGGGGAAAAACTGTTTTTT. It translates to CASKLPTVGEKLFF.

V and J are TRBV29-1 and TRBJ1-2; tentative D call: TRBD1 (5 bases). Trimming stripped 6 bases from V and 7 bases from J, with 15 bases between. The CDR3 loop spans 12 amino acids. Germline V lookup: CDR1 SQVTM, CDR2 ANQGSEA. CDR3: CSVSGLLGGYTF. DNA for the CDR3: TGCAGCGTCTCGGGACTGTTGGGTGGCTACACCTTC.

This clone was seen only a few times. The chain carries TRBV19 and TRBJ1-1; D possibly corresponds to TRBD1 (5 bases). The CDR3 covers 13 residues. Germline V CDR1 and CDR2: LNHDA, SQIVND (reference sequence). The V end lost 5 bases, the J end lost 5 bases, and 12 bases lay between the germline ends. CDR3 DNA sequence: TGTGCCAGTAGTTTGATCCGGGGGACTGAAGCTTTCTTT. Its protein is CASSLIRGTEAFF.

The chain carries TRBV9 and TRBJ1-5; tentative D call: TRBD1 (5 bases). Trimming took 4 bases from V and 1 from J, leaving 9 bases between them. The CDR3 has 14 residues. Germline CDR1 reads SGDLS; CDR2 reads YYNGEE. CDR3 residues: CASSRGVSNQPQHF. In DNA, the CDR3 is TGTGCCAGCAGCCGGGGGGTAAGCAATCAGCCCCAGCATTTT. The complete variable domain, with remaining parts taken from reference TRBV9 and TRBJ1-5, reads DSGVTQTPKHLITATGQRVTLRCSPRSGDLSVYWYQQSLDQGLQFLIQYYNGEERAKGNILERFSAQQFPDLHSELNLSSLELGDSALYFCASSRGVSNQPQHFGDGTRLSIL.